This TCR beta chain originates from a study of T cell changes during pregnancy in multiple sclerosis. This clone was found once. Method: immunoSEQ multiplex PCR; TCRdb's copy keeps in-frame clones and lacks some. Found here are tens of thousands of clones, about 90% of them singletons; the top ten hold about 2.1%. Germline CDR1 and CDR2: KGHSH and LQKENI. J was trimmed by 8 bases and V by 5 bases; bases with no gene match: 11. This CDR3 spans 15 amino acids. V and J are TRBV18 and TRBJ1-5; 8 bases match TRBD1. The sequencing used peripheral blood, collected in the second trimester of pregnancy. The origin of this receptor is a female donor in good health, enrolled as a control in a pregnancy study. The CDR3 region has the DNA TGTGCCAGCTCAGTCCCCGGACAGGGCGTCGAGCCCCAGCATTTT. Its translation is CASSVPGQGVEPQHF.